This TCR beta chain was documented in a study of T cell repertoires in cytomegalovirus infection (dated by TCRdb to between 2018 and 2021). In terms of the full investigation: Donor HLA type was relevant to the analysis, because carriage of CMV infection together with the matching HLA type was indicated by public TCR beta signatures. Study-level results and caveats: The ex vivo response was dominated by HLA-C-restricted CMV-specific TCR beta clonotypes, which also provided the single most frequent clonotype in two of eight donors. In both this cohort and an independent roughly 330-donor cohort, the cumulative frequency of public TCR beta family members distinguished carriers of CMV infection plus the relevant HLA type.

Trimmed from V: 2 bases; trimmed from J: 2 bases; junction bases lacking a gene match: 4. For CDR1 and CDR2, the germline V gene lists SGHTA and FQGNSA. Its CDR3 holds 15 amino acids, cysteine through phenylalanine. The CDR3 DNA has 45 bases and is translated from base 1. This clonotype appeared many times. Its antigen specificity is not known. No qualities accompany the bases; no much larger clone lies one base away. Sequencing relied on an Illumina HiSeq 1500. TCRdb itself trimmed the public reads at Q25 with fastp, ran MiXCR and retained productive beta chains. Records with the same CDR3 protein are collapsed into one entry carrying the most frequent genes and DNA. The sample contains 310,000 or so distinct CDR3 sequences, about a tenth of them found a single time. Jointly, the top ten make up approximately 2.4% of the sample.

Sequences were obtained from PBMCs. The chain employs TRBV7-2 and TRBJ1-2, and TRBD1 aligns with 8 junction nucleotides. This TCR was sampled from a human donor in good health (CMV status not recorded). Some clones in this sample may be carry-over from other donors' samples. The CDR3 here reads CASSLSRTGNYGYTF. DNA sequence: TGTGCCAGCAGCTTATCCAGGACAGGGAACTATGGCTACACCTTC.